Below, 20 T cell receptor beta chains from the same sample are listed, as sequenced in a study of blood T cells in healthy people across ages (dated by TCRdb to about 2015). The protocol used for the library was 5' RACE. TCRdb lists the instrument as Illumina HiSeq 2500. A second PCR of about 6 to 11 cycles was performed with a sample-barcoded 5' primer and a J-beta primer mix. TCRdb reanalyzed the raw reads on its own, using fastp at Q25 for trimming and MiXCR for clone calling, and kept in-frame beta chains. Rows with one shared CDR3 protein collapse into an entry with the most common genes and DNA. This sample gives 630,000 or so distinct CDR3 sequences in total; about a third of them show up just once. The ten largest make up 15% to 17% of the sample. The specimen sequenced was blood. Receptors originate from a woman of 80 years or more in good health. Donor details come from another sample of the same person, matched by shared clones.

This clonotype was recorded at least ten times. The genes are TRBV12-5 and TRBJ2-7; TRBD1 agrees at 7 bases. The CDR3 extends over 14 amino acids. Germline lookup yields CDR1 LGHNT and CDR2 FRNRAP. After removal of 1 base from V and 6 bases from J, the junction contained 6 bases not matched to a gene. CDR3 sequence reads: CASGLGTGPIEQYF. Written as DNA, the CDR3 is TGTGCTAGTGGTTTGGGGACAGGTCCGATCGAGCAGTACTTC.

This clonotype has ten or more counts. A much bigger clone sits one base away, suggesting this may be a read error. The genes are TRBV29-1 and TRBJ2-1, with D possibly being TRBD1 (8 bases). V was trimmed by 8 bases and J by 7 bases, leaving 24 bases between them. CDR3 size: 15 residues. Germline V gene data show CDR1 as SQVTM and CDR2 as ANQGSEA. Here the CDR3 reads CSSPGGGGSRNEQFF. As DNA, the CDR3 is TGCAGCTCACCAGGGGGCGGGGGAAGTCGGAATGAGCAGTTCTTC.

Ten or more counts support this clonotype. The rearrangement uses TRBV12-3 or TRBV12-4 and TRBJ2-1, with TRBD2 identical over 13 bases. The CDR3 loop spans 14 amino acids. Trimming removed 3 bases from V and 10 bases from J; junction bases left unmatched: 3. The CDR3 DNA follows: TGTGCCAGCAGTTTGACTAGCGGGGGGCGGGAGCAGTTCTTC. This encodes CASSLTSGGREQFF.

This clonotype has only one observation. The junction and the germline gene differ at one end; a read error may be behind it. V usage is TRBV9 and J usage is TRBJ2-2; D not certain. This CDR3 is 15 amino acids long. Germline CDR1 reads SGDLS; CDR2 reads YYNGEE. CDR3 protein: CARSVRGRNTGELFF. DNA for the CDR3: TGTGCCCGCAGCGTACGTGGGCGAAACACCGGGGAGCTGTTTTTT. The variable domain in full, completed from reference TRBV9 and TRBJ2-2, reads DSGVTQTPKHLITATGQRVTLRCSPRSGDLSVYWYQQSLDQGLQFLIQYYNGEERAKGNILERFSAQQFPDLHSELNLSSLELGDSALYFCARSVRGRNTGELFFGEGSRLTVL.

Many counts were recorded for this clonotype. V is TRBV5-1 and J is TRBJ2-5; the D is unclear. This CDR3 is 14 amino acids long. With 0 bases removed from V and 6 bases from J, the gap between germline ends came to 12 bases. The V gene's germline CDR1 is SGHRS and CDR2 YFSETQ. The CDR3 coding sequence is TGCGCCAGCAGCTTGGATACCGGAGAAAAGACCCAGTACTTC. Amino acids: CASSLDTGEKTQYF.

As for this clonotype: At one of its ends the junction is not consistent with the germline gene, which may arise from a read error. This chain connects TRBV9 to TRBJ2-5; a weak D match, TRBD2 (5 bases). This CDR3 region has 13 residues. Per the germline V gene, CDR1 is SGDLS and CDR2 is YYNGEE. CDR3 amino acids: CASSVAIHNEQYF. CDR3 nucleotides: TGCGCCAGCAGCGTAGCGATCCACAATGAGCAGTACTTC.

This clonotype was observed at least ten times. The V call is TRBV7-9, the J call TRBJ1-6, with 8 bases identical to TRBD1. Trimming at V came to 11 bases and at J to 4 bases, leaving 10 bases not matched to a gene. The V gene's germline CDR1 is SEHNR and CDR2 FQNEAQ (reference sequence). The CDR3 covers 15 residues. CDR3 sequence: CAGQDRDSYNSPLHF. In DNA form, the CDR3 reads TGTGCCGGTCAGGACAGGGATTCGTATAATTCACCCCTCCACTTT.

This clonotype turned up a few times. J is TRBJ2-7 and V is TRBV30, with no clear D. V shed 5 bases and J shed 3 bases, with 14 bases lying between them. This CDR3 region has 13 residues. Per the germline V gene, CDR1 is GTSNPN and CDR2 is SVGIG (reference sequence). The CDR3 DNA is TGTGCCTGGGGTAGGGTTCTTAACTACGAGCAGTACTTC. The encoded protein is CAWGRVLNYEQYF.

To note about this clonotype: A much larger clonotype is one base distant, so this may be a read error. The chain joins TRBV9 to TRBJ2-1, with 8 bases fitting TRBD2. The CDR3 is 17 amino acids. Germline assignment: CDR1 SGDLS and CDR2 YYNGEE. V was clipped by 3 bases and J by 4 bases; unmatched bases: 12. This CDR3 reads CASSENQRGLGYNEQFF. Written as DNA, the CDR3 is TGTGCCAGCAGCGAGAATCAGCGGGGGCTCGGTTACAATGAGCAGTTCTTC.

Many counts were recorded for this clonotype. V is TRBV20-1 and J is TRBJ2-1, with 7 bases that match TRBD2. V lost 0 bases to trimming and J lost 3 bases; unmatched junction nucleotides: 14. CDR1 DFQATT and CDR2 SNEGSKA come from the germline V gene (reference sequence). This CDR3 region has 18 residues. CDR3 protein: CSARDLGGSRGFYNEQFF. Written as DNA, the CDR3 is TGCAGTGCTAGAGACCTGGGGGGTTCGCGGGGGTTCTACAATGAGCAGTTCTTC.

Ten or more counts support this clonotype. The CDR3 spells CSVGLAGGRTDTQYF. DNA for the CDR3: TGCAGTGTGGGACTAGCGGGGGGGCGCACAGATACGCAGTATTTT. The J gene is TRBJ2-3, the V gene TRBV20-1, with 16 bases that match TRBD2. The CDR3 consists of 15 residues. V lost 7 bases, J lost 1 base, and 2 bases stayed unmatched. The germline CDR1 and CDR2 sequences are DFQATT and SNEGSKA (reference sequence).

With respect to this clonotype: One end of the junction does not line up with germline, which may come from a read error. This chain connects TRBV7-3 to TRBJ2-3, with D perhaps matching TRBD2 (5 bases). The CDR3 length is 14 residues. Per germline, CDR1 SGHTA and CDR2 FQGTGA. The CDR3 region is CASSLGAPRDTRYF. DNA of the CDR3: TGTGCCAGCAGCTTAGGTGCGCCCCGGGATACGCGGTATTTT.

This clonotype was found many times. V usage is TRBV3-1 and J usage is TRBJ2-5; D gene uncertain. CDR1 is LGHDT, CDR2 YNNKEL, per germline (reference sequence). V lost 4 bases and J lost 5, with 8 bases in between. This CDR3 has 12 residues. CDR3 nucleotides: TGTGCCAGCAGCCCCTTAAGCGAGACCCAGTACTTC. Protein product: CASSPLSETQYF.

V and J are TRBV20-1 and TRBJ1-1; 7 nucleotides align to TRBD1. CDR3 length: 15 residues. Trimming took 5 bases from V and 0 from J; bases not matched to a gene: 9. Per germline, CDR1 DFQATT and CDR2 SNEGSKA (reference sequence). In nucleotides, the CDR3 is TGCAGTGCTTTCGGACAGGTCACCATGAACACTGAAGCTTTCTTT. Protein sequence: CSAFGQVTMNTEAFF.

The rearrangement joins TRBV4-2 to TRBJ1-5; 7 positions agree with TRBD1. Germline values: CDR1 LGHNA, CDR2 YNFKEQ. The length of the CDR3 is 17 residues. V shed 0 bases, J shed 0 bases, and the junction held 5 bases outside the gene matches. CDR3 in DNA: TGTGCCAGCAGCCAAGATCCCAGGGGGGTTAGCAATCAGCCCCAGCATTTT. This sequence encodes CASSQDPRGVSNQPQHF.

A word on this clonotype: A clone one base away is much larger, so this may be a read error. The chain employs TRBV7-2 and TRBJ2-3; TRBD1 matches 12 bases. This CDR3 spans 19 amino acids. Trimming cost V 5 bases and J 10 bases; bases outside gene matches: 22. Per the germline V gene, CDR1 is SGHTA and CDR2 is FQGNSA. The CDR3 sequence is CASSGRRLPGQGAVDAQYF. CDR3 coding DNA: TGTGCCAGCAGCGGCAGGAGGTTACCGGGACAGGGGGCAGTGGATGCGCAGTATTTT.

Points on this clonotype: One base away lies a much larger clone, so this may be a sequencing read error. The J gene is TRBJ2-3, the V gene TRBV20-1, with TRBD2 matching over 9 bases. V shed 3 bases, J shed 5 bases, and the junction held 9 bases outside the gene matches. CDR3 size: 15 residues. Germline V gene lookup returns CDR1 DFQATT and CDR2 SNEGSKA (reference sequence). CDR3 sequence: CSASRSSGDIDTQYF. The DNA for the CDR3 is TGCAGTGCTAGTAGATCTAGCGGGGACATAGATACGCAGTATTTT.

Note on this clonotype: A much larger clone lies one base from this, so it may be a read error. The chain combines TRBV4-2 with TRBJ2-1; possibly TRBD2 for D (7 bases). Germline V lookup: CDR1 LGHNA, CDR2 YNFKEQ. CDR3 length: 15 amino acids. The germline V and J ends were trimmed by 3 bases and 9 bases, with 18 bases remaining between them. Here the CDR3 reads CASSHLGGHGGEQFF. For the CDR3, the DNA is TGTGCCAGCAGCCACCTCGGGGGGCACGGGGGTGAGCAGTTCTTC.

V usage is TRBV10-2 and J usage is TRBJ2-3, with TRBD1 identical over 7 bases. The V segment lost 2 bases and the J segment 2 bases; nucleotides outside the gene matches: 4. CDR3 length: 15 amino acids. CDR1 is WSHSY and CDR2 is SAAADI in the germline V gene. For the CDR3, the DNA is TGCGCCAGCAGTGAGACAGGGGTTTACACAGATACGCAGTATTTT. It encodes CASSETGVYTDTQYF.

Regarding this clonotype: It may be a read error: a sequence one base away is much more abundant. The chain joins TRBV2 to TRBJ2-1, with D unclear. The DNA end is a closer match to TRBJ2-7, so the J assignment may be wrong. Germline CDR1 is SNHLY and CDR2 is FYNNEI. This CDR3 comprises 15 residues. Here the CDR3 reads CASSPGRLTYNEQYF. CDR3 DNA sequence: TGTGCCAGCAGCCCGGGCAGATTAACCTACAATGAGCAGTACTTC.